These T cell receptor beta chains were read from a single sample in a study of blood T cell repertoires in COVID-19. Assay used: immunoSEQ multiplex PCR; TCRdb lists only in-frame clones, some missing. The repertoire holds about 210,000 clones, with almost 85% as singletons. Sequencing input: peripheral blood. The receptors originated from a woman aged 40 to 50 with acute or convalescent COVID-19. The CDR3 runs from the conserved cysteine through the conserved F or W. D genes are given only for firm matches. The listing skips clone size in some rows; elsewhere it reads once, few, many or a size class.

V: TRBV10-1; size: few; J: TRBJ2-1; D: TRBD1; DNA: TGCGCCAGCAGTGGCCACCGGGACAGGGGCTTCGATGAGCAGTTCTTC; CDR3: CASSGHRDRGFDEQFF
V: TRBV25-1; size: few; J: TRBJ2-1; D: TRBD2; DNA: TGTGCCAGCACCCGGGAGGGCCGGGGGAATGAGCAGTTCTTC; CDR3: CASTREGRGNEQFF
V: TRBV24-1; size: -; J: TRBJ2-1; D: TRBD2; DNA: TGTGCCACCAGTGAGACACTAGCGGGATCGTATAATGAGCAGTTCTTC; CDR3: CATSETLAGSYNEQFF
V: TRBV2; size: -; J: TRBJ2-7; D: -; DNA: TGTGCCAGCAGAGAGACAGCCGCTCAGGGGGAGCAGTACTTC; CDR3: CASRETAAQGEQYF
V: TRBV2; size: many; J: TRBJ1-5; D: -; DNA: TGTGCCAGCAGTGTGTCGGGAGGGCAGCCCCAGCATTTT; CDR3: CASSVSGGQPQHF
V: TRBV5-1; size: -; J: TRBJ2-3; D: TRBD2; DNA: TGCGCCAGCAGCTTGGGTCTGGGACTAGCCCACACAGATACGCAGTATTTT; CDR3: CASSLGLGLAHTDTQYF
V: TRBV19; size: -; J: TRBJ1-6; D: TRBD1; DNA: TGTGCCAGTAGTACCCAGACAGGGACAGATAAAAATTCACCCCTCCACTTT; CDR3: CASSTQTGTDKNSPLHF
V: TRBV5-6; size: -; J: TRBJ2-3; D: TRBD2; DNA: TGTGCCAGCAGCTGGGGGGGGACTCTCACCACAGATACGCAGTATTTT; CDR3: CASSWGGTLTTDTQYF
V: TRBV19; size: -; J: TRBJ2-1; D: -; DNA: TGTGCCAGTAGTTTCCACGACAGGCCTACCCCGTTCTTC; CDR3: CASSFHDRPTPFF
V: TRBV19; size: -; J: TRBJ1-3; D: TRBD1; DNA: TGTGCCAGTAGTGATACAGGGGTTGGAAACACCATATATTTT; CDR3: CASSDTGVGNTIYF
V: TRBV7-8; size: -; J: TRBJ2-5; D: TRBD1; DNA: TGTGCCAGCAGCTTAAATTTTGGACAGGGGGAAGAGACCCAGTACTTC; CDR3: CASSLNFGQGEETQYF
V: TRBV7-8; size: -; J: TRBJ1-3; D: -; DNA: TGTGCCAGCAGCTTACAGGGGTCTGGAAACACCATATATTTT; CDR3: CASSLQGSGNTIYF
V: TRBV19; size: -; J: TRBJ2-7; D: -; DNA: TGTGCCAGTAGTTTTGACAGATATTACGAGCAGTACTTC; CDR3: CASSFDRYYEQYF
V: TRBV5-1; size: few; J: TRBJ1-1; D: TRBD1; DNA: TGCGCCAGCAGCTTGGCAGGGGGCTACACTGAAGCTTTCTTT; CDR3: CASSLAGGYTEAFF
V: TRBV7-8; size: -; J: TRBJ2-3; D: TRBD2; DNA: TGTGCCAGCAGCTTAGGAGGGAGGGCTAGCACAGATACGCAGTATTTT; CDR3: CASSLGGRASTDTQYF
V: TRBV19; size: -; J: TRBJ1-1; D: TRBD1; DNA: TGTGCCAGTAGTATAGTGGGACAGCATAGGGCGGCGAAGAACACTGAAGCTTTCTTT; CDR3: CASSIVGQHRAAKNTEAFF
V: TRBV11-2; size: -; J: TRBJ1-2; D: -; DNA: TGTGCCAGTACGGGGGGGCCCTATGGCTACACCTTC; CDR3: CASTGGPYGYTF
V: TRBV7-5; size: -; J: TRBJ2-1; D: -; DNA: TGTGCCAGAAGTCTGGAGGGGTACAATGAGCAGTTCTTC; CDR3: CARSLEGYNEQFF
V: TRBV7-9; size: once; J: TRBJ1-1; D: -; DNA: TGTGCCAGCAGCTTAGTTGCAGGGAACACTGAAGCTTTCTTT; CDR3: CASSLVAGNTEAFF
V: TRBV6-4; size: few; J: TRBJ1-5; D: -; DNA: TGTGCCAGCAGTGACTCGGACAGAAGCAATCAGCCCCAGCATTTT; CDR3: CASSDSDRSNQPQHF
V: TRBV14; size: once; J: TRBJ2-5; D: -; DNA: TGTGCCAGCAGCCACGGACTGATCCAAGAGACCCAGTACTTC; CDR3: CASSHGLIQETQYF
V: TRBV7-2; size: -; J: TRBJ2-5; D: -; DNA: TGTGCCAGCAGCTTAACCGGGACACCCGAGGAGACCCAGTACTTC; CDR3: CASSLTGTPEETQYF
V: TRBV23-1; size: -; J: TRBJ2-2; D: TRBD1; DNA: TGCGCCAGCAGTCAAGCGATGGACAGGCCAGAAACCGGGGAGCTGTTTTTT; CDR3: CASSQAMDRPETGELFF
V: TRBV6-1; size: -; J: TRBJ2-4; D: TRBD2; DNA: TGTGCCAGCAGTGAGGAGAGTGCGGTCGCCCTCGGGGGGGACATTCAGTACTTC; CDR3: CASSEESAVALGGDIQYF
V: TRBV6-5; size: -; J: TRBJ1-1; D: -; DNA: TGTGCCAGCAGTTACCGACAGGACACAGAAGCTTTCTTT; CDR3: CASSYRQDTEAFF
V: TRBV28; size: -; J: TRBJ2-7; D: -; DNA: TGTGCCAGCAGTCCCCTCTCCTACGAGCAGTACTTC; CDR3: CASSPLSYEQYF
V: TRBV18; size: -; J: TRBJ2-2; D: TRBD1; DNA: TGTGCCAGCTCACCACCAAGAGGACAGGGGGACGCGTACACCGGGGAGCTGTTTTTT; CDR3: CASSPPRGQGDAYTGELFF
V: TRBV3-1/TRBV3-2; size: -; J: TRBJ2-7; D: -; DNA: TGTGCCAGCAGCCGAACGGTACAGGGAGGGGGTGGGTTCGAGCAGTACTTC; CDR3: CASSRTVQGGGGFEQYF
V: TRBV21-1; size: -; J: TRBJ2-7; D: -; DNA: TGTGCCAGCAGCATACTTGACAGGGTTTCTTACGTGGGGCAGTACTTC; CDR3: CASSILDRVSYVGQYF
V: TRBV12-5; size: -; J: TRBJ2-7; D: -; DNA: TGTGCTAGTGGTTTGGGTACGGGATTCTTGGGCGAGCAGTACTTC; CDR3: CASGLGTGFLGEQYF
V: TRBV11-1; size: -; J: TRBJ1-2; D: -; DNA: TGTGCCAGCAGCTTAGCCTCGGCAGGTGGCTACACCTTC; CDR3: CASSLASAGGYTF
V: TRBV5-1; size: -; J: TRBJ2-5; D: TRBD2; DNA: TGCGCCAGCAGCCCCCCGGGGCGGGAGTCGGAGACCCAGTACTTC; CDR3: CASSPPGRESETQYF
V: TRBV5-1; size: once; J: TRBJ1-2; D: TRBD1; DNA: TGCGCCAGCAGCTTTGATGGGACAGGGGGCGTTCATGGCTACACCTTC; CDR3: CASSFDGTGGVHGYTF
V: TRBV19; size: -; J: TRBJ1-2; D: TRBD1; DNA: TGTGCCAGTAGCAAGGGACAGTCGGGACTGTATGGCTACACCTTC; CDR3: CASSKGQSGLYGYTF
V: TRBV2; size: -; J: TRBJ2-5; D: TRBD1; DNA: TGTGCCAGCAAGGTGGACAGGGGCCGTCGTGGGACCCAGTACTTC; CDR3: CASKVDRGRRGTQYF
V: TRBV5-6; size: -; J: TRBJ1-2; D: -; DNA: TGTGCCAGCAGCCGGACAGTCATTTACTATGGCTACACCTTC; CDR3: CASSRTVIYYGYTF
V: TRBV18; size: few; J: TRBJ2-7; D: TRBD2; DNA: TGTGCCAGCTCACCACCGGGCGGGAGCCCCTACGAGCAGTACTTC; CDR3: CASSPPGGSPYEQYF
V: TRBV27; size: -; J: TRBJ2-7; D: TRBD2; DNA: TGTGCCAGCAGTTCGTCAACTAGCGGGAGGGCCTACGAGCAGTACTTC; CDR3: CASSSSTSGRAYEQYF
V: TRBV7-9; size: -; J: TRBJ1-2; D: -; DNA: TGTGCCAGCAGCTTAAGCCAGGGCCCTAACTATGGCTACACCTTC; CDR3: CASSLSQGPNYGYTF
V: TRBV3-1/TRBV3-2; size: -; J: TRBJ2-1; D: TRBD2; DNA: TGTGCCAGCAGCCGGAGCGGGGGGCTCTACAATGAGCAGTTCTTC; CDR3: CASSRSGGLYNEQFF
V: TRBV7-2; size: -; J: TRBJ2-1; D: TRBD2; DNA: TGTGCCAGCAGCTTAGCGGGTAGCGGGAGGTATTACAATGAGCAGTTCTTC; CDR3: CASSLAGSGRYYNEQFF
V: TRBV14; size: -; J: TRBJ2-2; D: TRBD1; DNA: TGTGCCAGCAGCCGGAGAACGGGACAGGGATTCTTATCGAACACCGGGGAGCTGTTTTTT; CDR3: CASSRRTGQGFLSNTGELFF
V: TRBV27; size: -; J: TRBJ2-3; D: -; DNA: TGTGCCAGCAGTTCCTCGGATACGCAGTATTTT; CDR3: CASSSSDTQYF
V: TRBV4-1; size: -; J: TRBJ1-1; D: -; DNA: TGCGCCAGCAGCCAAAATGTCCCCCGGGGTGAAGCTTTCTTT; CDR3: CASSQNVPRGEAFF
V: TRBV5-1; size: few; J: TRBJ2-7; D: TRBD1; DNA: TGCGCCAGCAGCTTAGAAGAGGACAGGGTTCCCACGAGCAGTTGG; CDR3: CASSLEEDRVPTSSW
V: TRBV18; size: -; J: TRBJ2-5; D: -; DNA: TGTGCCAGCTCACGCCGGGACAACCAAGAGACCCAGTACTTC; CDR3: CASSRRDNQETQYF
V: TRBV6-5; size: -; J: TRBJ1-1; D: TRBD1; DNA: TGTGCCAGCAGGACTTCCGGGACAGTTTCTGAAGCTTTCTTT; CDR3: CASRTSGTVSEAFF
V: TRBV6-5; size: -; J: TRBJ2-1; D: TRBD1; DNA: TGTGCCAGCAGTCGAACGGGACAGTACTACAATGAGCAGTTCTTC; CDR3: CASSRTGQYYNEQFF
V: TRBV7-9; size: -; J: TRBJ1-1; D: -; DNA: TGTGCCAGCAGCGTAGTAGCGGGGACTGAAGCTTTCTTT; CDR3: CASSVVAGTEAFF
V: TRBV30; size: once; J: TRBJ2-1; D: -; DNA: TGTGCCTGGACCCGGGACTTCACGAACAGGGAGCAGTTCTTC; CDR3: CAWTRDFTNREQFF
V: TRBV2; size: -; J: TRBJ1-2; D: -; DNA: TGTGCCAGCAGTGGTGACAGATATAACTATGGCTACACCTTC; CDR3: CASSGDRYNYGYTF
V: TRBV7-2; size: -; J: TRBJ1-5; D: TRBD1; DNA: TGTGCCAGCAGCTTAGGAGGACAGGGGCGGCAGCCCCAGCATTTT; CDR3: CASSLGGQGRQPQHF
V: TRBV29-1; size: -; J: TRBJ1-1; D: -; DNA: TGCAGCGTTCTAGGCGAGGGCTGGACTGAAGCTTTCTTT; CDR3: CSVLGEGWTEAFF
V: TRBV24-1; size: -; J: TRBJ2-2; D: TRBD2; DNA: TGTGCCACCAGTGCAACTAGCGGGAGTTCGCTAGGCACCGGGGAGCTGTTTTTT; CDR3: CATSATSGSSLGTGELFF
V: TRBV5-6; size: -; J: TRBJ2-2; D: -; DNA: TGTGCCAGCAGCTTGCTAGGTCCCGGGGAGCTGTTTTTT; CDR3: CASSLLGPGELFF
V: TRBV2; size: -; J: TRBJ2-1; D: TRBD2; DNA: TGTGCCAGCACGGCACTAGCGGGAGTATATGAGCAGTTCTTC; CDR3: CASTALAGVYEQFF
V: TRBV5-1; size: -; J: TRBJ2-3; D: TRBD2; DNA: TGCGCCAGCAGCTTGAATAGCGGGGGGGTAACAGATACGCAGTATTTT; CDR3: CASSLNSGGVTDTQYF
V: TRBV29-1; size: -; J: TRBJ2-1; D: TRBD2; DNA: TGCAGCGCCATAGCGGGAGGGCCGGTCTATGAGCAGTTCTTC; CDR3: CSAIAGGPVYEQFF
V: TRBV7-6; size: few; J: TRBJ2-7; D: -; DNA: TGTGCCAGCAGCTTAAAGTCCCCCGGGAACGAGCAGTACTTC; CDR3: CASSLKSPGNEQYF